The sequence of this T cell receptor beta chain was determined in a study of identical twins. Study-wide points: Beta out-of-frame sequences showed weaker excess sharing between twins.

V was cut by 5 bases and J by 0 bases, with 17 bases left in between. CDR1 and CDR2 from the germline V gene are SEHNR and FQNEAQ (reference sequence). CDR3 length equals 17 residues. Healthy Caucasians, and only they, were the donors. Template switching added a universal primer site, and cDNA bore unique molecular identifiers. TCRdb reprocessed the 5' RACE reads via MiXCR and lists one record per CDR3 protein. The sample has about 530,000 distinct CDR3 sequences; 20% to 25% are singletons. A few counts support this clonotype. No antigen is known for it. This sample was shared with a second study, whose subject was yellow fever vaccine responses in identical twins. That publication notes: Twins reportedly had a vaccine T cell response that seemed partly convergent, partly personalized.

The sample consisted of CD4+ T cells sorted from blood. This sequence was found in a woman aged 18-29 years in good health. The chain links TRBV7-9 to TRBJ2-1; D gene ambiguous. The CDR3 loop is CASSISEMLSSYNEQFF. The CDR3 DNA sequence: TGTGCCAGCAGCATCAGTGAGATGCTGAGCTCCTACAATGAGCAGTTCTTC.